The 32 T cell receptor beta chains listed next were all sequenced from one sample in a study of OX40 agonist ivuxolimab in advanced cancers. Sequencing was performed with immunoSEQ multiplex PCR; in TCRdb, only in-frame clones are kept and a portion is missing. The sample includes 35,000 to 45,000 clones, 82% of them seen just once. The starting material was CD4+ or CD8+ T cells sorted from blood, obtained in a trial of the OX40 agonist ivuxolimab. The source is an adult with an advanced solid tumor such as melanoma, head and neck, liver or kidney cancer.

The chain is built from TRBV6-6 and TRBJ1-3; no clear D gene. This CDR3 has 12 residues. The V gene lost 8 bases and the J gene lost 0 bases, with 5 bases spanning the gap. Germline loops: CDR1 MNHNY, CDR2 SVGAGI (reference sequence). The DNA of the CDR3 is TGTGCCAGCCGGGGCTCTGGAAACACCATATATTTT. This encodes CASRGSGNTIYF.

The V call is TRBV23-1, the J call TRBJ1-1, with D hard to call. Being an ORF, TRBV23-1 has a function that is uncertain. The CDR3 is made up of 13 amino acids. With 2 bases removed from V and 4 bases from J, the gap between germline ends came to 8 bases. In DNA, the CDR3 is TGCGCCAGCAGTCAAGGTAAGAGCACTGAAGCTTTCTTT. Translated, it gives CASSQGKSTEAFF.

This chain connects TRBV19 to TRBJ2-7, with 7 bases fitting TRBD1. The germline V gene encodes CDR1 LNHDA and CDR2 SQIVND (reference sequence). With 8 bases clipped from V and 2 bases from J, the junction kept 6 bases outside the gene matches. The CDR3 length is 13 residues. The CDR3 DNA follows: TGTGCCAGTTCGACAGGGACGCCCTACGAGCAGTACTTC. This encodes CASSTGTPYEQYF.

The chain is built from TRBV11-2 and TRBJ2-7; no firm D call. This CDR3 comprises 15 residues. V lost 5 bases and J 7 bases, leaving 21 bases between the germline ends. Germline lookup yields CDR1 SGHAT and CDR2 FQNNGV. This chain's CDR3 is CASSTLLNVDGEQYF. DNA for the CDR3: TGTGCCAGCAGCACACTACTTAATGTGGACGGGGAGCAGTACTTC.

The chain links TRBV11-3 to TRBJ2-7; D is unclear. CDR3 length: 13 residues. Trimming cost V 1 base and J 6 bases, with 10 bases left between them. Germline assignment: CDR1 SGHNT and CDR2 YENEEA. CDR3 DNA sequence: TGTGCCAGCAGCTTAGTTTCCGTGGGCGAGCAGTACTTC. Encoded protein: CASSLVSVGEQYF.

The chain recombines TRBV21-1 with TRBJ2-6; the table calls TRBD1, which could not be checked here. TRBV21-1 is a pseudogene locus. There are 16 residues in the CDR3. The CDR3 DNA follows: TGTGCCAGCAGCAAAGGTGAAGGGGCCGGGGCCAACGTCCTGACTTTC. Its protein product is CASSKGEGAGANVLTF.

The V gene is TRBV5-4, the J gene TRBJ2-5; 10 nucleotides align to TRBD1. The CDR3 runs to 15 residues. The junction had 10 bases not matched to a gene; V was cut back by 2 bases and J by 9 bases. Germline CDR1 reads SGHNT; CDR2 reads YYREEE (reference sequence). The CDR3 reads CASSFQDRGDQAQYF. CDR3 nucleotide sequence: TGTGCCAGCAGCTTCCAGGACAGGGGGGACCAGGCCCAGTACTTC.

V usage is TRBV30 and J usage is TRBJ2-7; weak D call: TRBD2 (6 bases). CDR3 length: 14 amino acids. V was cut by 4 bases and J by 1 base, with 14 bases left in between. Germline CDR1 and CDR2: GTSNPN and SVGIG (reference sequence). The CDR3 sequence: CAWNEAGGSYEQYF. The CDR3, as DNA: TGTGCCTGGAACGAAGCCGGAGGGTCCTACGAGCAGTACTTC.

The chain employs TRBV5-1 and TRBJ2-7, with D tentatively TRBD1 (6 bases). CDR3 length: 14 amino acids. Germline V gives CDR1 SGHRS, CDR2 YFSETQ. The V gene lost 6 bases and the J gene lost 4 bases, with 17 bases spanning the gap. CDR3 in amino acids: CASNLEPTGYEQYF. In DNA, the CDR3 is TGCGCCAGCAACCTAGAACCCACAGGGTACGAGCAGTACTTC. Variable domain in full (rest from reference TRBV5-1 and TRBJ2-7): KAGVTQTPRYLIKTRGQQVTLSCSPISGHRSVSWYQQTPGQGLQFLFEYFSETQRNKGNFPGRFSGRQFSNSRSEMNVSTLELGDSALYLCASNLEPTGYEQYFGPGTRLTVT.

This chain links TRBV6-6 with TRBJ2-7, with TRBD1 identical over 9 bases. CDR1 is MNHNY and CDR2 is SVGAGI in the germline V gene (reference sequence). The CDR3 runs 14 residues. With 4 bases clipped from V and 3 bases from J, the junction kept 4 bases outside the gene matches. The CDR3 here is CASSSAGQGYEQYF. DNA of the CDR3: TGTGCCAGCAGTTCTGCGGGACAGGGCTACGAGCAGTACTTC.

The CDR3: CASSTWRDGDYGYTF. For the CDR3, the DNA is TGTGCCAGCAGCACATGGAGGGACGGAGACTATGGCTACACCTTC. V is TRBV7-2 and J is TRBJ1-2; D is perhaps TRBD1 (5 bases). Germline V gene sequence: CDR1 SGHTA, CDR2 FQGNSA. With 5 bases removed from V and 3 bases from J, the gap between germline ends came to 16 bases. This CDR3 comprises 15 residues.

This clone has only one observation. The V call is TRBV21-1, the J call TRBJ2-4; the D call TRBD1 from the table was never checked on the DNA. TRBV21-1 is a known pseudogene. The CDR3 is 19 residues long. CDR3 region: CASSTSHRMTDVGRNIQYF. CDR3 coding DNA: TGTGCCAGCAGCACGTCCCATCGGATGACAGATGTAGGTCGAAACATTCAGTACTTC.

The V gene is TRBV5-1, the J gene TRBJ2-2; 7 positions agree with TRBD1. The germline V gene has CDR1 SGHRS and CDR2 YFSETQ. The CDR3 runs 16 residues. V was clipped by 1 base and J by 4 bases; unmatched bases: 7. In DNA form, the CDR3 reads TGCGCCAGCAGCTTGTTGACAGGGCCTCGCACCGGGGAGCTGTTTTTT. Protein product: CASSLLTGPRTGELFF.

Here the CDR3 reads CASSLGAGGQETQYF. The CDR3 region has the DNA TGTGCCAGCAGCTTAGGGGCGGGGGGCCAAGAGACCCAGTACTTC. This rearrangement joins TRBV7-2 to TRBJ2-5, with 8 bases aligning to TRBD2. Trimming cost V 1 base and J 1 base; bases outside gene matches: 2. Germline V gene lookup returns CDR1 SGHTA and CDR2 FQGNSA. CDR3 length equals 15 residues.

The gene calls are TRBV7-2 and TRBJ2-5, with a weak D call TRBD2 (6 bases). Matching the DNA end better, TRBJ2-7 makes the J call doubtful. The V gene's germline CDR1 is SGHTA and CDR2 FQGNSA. The CDR3 runs 13 residues. In DNA, the CDR3 is TGTGCCAGCAGCTCGGACTACTACTACGAGCAGTACTTC. Protein: CASSSDYYYEQYF.

The genes are TRBV19 and TRBJ2-1, with 15 bases that match TRBD2. V gave up 7 bases and J gave up 9 bases; unmatched junction bases: 10. Germline CDR1 LNHDA, CDR2 SQIVND (reference sequence). The CDR3 extends over 16 amino acids. The DNA of the CDR3 is TGTGCCAGTACCTCCCGAGGACTAGCGGGAGGGGTTGAGCAGTTCTTC. Protein sequence: CASTSRGLAGGVEQFF.

The chain employs TRBV4-3 and TRBJ2-1; 7 positions match TRBD1. The CDR3 totals 15 residues. The V and J ends lost 0 bases and 5 bases, in that order; junction bases with no gene match: 4. CDR1 and CDR2 (germline): LGHNA, YSLEER. CDR3 bases: TGCGCCAGCAGCCAAGAAGACAGGGACGACAATGAGCAGTTCTTC. Its translation: CASSQEDRDDNEQFF.

The J gene is TRBJ2-7, the V gene TRBV6-6; D ambiguous. CDR3 length equals 14 residues. CDR1 and CDR2 (germline): MNHNY, SVGAGI (reference sequence). Trimming left V 0 bases short and J 0 bases short, with 6 bases between. Here the CDR3 DNA reads TGTGCCAGCAGTTACTCGGCAGCCTCCTACGAGCAGTACTTC. Translation: CASSYSAASYEQYF.

The rearrangement uses TRBV28 and TRBJ1-5, with 8 bases matching TRBD1. From germline, CDR1 is MDHEN and CDR2 SYDVKM. The CDR3 extends over 20 amino acids. Trimming at V came to 3 bases and at J to 1 base, leaving 17 bases not matched to a gene. CDR3: CASSFGVIRHRGKSNQPQHF. DNA for the CDR3: TGTGCCAGCAGTTTCGGGGTGATTCGGCACAGGGGGAAGAGCAATCAGCCCCAGCATTTT.

The chain carries TRBV5-8 and TRBJ2-5; D gene uncertain. V was cut by 2 bases and J by 1 base, with 6 bases left in between. The germline gives CDR1 SGHTS, CDR2 YDEGEE. The CDR3 is 13 residues long. In DNA, the CDR3 is TGTGCCAGCAGCTTCCAACTCCAAGAGACCCAGTACTTC. It translates to CASSFQLQETQYF. Full variable domain (rest looked up from reference TRBV5-8 and TRBJ2-5): EAGVTQSPTHLIKTRGQQATLRCSPISGHTSVYWYQQALGLGLQFLLWYDEGEERNRGNFPPRFSGRQFPNYSSELNVNALELEDSALYLCASSFQLQETQYFGPGTRLLVL.

The chain uses TRBV28 and TRBJ2-4; D ambiguous. The germline gives CDR1 MDHEN, CDR2 SYDVKM. Trimming cost V 6 bases and J 3 bases, with 6 bases left between them. CDR3 length equals 12 residues. CDR3 coding DNA: TGTGCCAGCAGCTGGGGCAAAAACATTCAGTACTTC. It encodes CASSWGKNIQYF.

V gene TRBV7-9 combines with J gene TRBJ1-1, with 8 positions matching TRBD1. This CDR3 spans 15 amino acids. The V and J ends lost 1 base and 7 bases, in that order; junction bases with no gene match: 8. Germline-derived CDR1 and CDR2 are SEHNR and FQNEAQ (reference sequence). The CDR3, as DNA: TGTGCCAGCAGCTTAGTCCCAGGGGGCTCAGGTGAAGCTTTCTTT. Translating it yields CASSLVPGGSGEAFF.

J is TRBJ2-3 and V is TRBV2; 8 nucleotides align to TRBD2. The junction had 6 bases not matched to a gene; V was cut back by 6 bases and J by 1 base. There are 15 residues in the CDR3. The germline V gene has CDR1 SNHLY and CDR2 FYNNEI. CDR3 sequence: CASRKSSGGTDTQYF. The CDR3 region has the DNA TGTGCCAGCAGAAAGAGTAGCGGGGGCACAGATACGCAGTATTTT.

V and J are TRBV6-6 and TRBJ1-4; D unclear. This CDR3 region has 14 residues. CDR1 and CDR2 from the germline V gene are MNHNY and SVGAGI (reference sequence). The V gene lost 4 bases and the J gene lost 6 bases, with 12 bases spanning the gap. CDR3 sequence reads: CASSLGQVHEKLFF. The DNA of the CDR3 is TGTGCCAGCAGTTTAGGGCAAGTGCATGAAAAACTGTTTTTT.

The chain joins TRBV7-9 to TRBJ1-5; D gene unclear. The CDR3 runs 13 residues. Trimming cost V 2 bases and J 4 bases, with 6 bases left between them. CDR1 is SEHNR and CDR2 is FQNEAQ in the germline V gene (reference sequence). The CDR3 loop reads CASSLRDNQPQHF. Here the CDR3 DNA reads TGTGCCAGCAGCTTAAGAGATAATCAGCCCCAGCATTTT.

This chain joins TRBV9 and TRBJ1-2; tentative D call: TRBD1 (5 bases). From germline, CDR1 is SGDLS and CDR2 YYNGEE. The CDR3 has 15 amino acids. V lost 0 bases and J 7 bases, leaving 16 bases between the germline ends. The CDR3 DNA reads TGTGCCAGCAGCGTAGGGGTACAGGCGCAGGGTGGCTACACCTTC. Amino acid sequence: CASSVGVQAQGGYTF.

The chain carries TRBV10-1 and TRBJ2-3, with TRBD2 matching over 12 bases. The V and J ends lost 2 bases and 2 bases, in that order; junction bases with no gene match: 8. This CDR3 contains 18 residues. The germline V gene has CDR1 WNHNN and CDR2 SYGVQD (reference sequence). The DNA for the CDR3 is TGCGCCAGCAGTGAGCCCGAAGCTAGCGGGGGGGCCACAGATACGCAGTATTTT. Translated, it gives CASSEPEASGGATDTQYF.

This chain links TRBV14 with TRBJ1-5; no clear D gene. V was shortened by 4 bases and J by 7 bases, with 8 bases between the two germline ends. This CDR3 has 12 residues. Germline V gene lookup returns CDR1 SGHDN and CDR2 FVKESK. CDR3 DNA: TGTGCCAGCAGCCTGGGGTGGCAGCCCCAGCATTTT. Amino acids: CASSLGWQPQHF.

This chain links TRBV27 with TRBJ2-1, with unresolved D. This CDR3 region has 15 residues. Trimming took 7 bases from V and 0 from J, leaving 13 bases between them. The germline V gene encodes CDR1 MNHEY and CDR2 SMNVEV (reference sequence). The CDR3 sequence: CASKFTTLSYNEQFF. The CDR3 DNA is TGTGCCAGCAAGTTTACGACCCTCTCCTACAATGAGCAGTTCTTC.

This chain joins TRBV4-1 and TRBJ1-2; possibly TRBD1 for D (5 bases). The V and J ends lost 0 bases and 2 bases respectively, with 19 bases between them. This CDR3 spans 18 amino acids. CDR1 is MGHRA and CDR2 is YSYEKL in the germline V gene. CDR3 sequence: CASSQDRFLERDNYGYTF. As DNA, the CDR3 is TGCGCCAGCAGCCAAGATCGTTTTTTGGAGCGGGACAACTATGGCTACACCTTC.

V and J are TRBV28 and TRBJ2-4, with TRBD1 identical over 11 bases. V shed 6 bases, J shed 8 bases, and the junction held 9 bases outside the gene matches. The CDR3 has 15 residues. Germline values: CDR1 MDHEN, CDR2 SYDVKM. The CDR3 reads CASSNGQGATDIQYF. The CDR3 bases are TGTGCCAGCAGCAACGGACAGGGGGCGACGGACATTCAGTACTTC.

The V and J genes are TRBV6-1 and TRBJ1-1, with D maybe TRBD1 (6 bases). V was cut by 3 bases and J by 3 bases, with 14 bases left in between. This CDR3 has 15 amino acids. Germline V gene lookup returns CDR1 MNHNS and CDR2 SASEGT. CDR3 DNA sequence: TGTGCCAGCAGTGATCACGGGGGGGGCTACACTGAAGCTTTCTTT. Encoded protein: CASSDHGGGYTEAFF.